This T cell receptor (beta chain) derives from a study of metastatic and nonmetastatic thyroid tumors. Per the authors' pipeline: The study's classifier, a distant-metastasis tool for papillary thyroid cancer, was built using CDR3 differences across clinicopathological groups. TCRdb reprocessed the PCR reads via MiXCR. The V and J calls, along with clone size, are taken from TCRdb and not from the paper's own processing. This sample has around 16,000 clones, with more than 20% found just once. V shed 4 bases and J 6 bases; nucleotides not matched to a gene: 6. CDR3 length equals 14 residues. Germline V gene sequence: CDR1 MNHNS, CDR2 SASEGT. No treatment of any kind had been given to any patient before thyroid surgery.

Sequencing was performed on tumor tissue. The sequence was collected from a male donor with papillary thyroid cancer or a benign thyroid nodule (not recorded which). Some clones in this sample may be carry-over from other donors' samples. The J gene is TRBJ2-7, the V gene TRBV6-1; 10 bases map to TRBD1. CDR3 nucleotide sequence: TGTGCCAGCAGTGTCGGGACAGGGGAACGCGAGCAGTACTTC. Translated: CASSVGTGEREQYF.